The 13 T cell receptor beta chains below come from one sample, sequenced in a study of control samples from healthy donors and cancer patients. Method: immunoSEQ multiplex PCR; TCRdb's copy keeps in-frame clones and lacks some. In the table there are around 70,000 clones, 75% to 85% of which are singletons. Sequenced sample: blood. The receptors were sampled from a man between 60 and 75 years old in good health.

This clone was seen a few times. J is TRBJ2-3 and V is TRBV4-2; D possibly corresponds to TRBD2 (5 bases). CDR1 is LGHNA, CDR2 YNFKEQ, per germline. The CDR3 extends over 16 amino acids. The V and J ends lost 4 bases and 1 base respectively, with 15 bases between them. This CDR3 reads CASSPGFRYGTDTQYF. CDR3 bases: TGTGCCAGCAGCCCGGGATTTCGCTACGGCACAGATACGCAGTATTTT.

The chain employs TRBV7-6 and TRBJ2-7, with 8 bases fitting TRBD2. J gave up 5 bases and V 5 bases, and 14 bases lay outside the gene matches. The CDR3 totals 16 residues. In germline, CDR1 is SGHVS, CDR2 FNYEAQ. This CDR3 reads CASSLLLGQRENEQYF. CDR3 DNA: TGTGCCAGCAGCCTATTACTGGGCCAGCGGGAGAACGAGCAGTACTTC.

This clone appeared once. V usage is TRBV7-9 and J usage is TRBJ2-7, with 8 bases fitting TRBD1. CDR3 length: 13 residues. V was clipped by 5 bases and J by 6 bases; unmatched bases: 6. Germline CDR1 SEHNR, CDR2 FQNEAQ (reference sequence). In nucleotides, the CDR3 is TGTGCCAGCAGCGATTCAGGGGGCAGCGAGCAGTACTTC. Its protein is CASSDSGGSEQYF.

This chain connects TRBV19 to TRBJ1-6, with TRBD1 matching 8 bases. The CDR3 covers 14 residues. Germline assignment: CDR1 LNHDA and CDR2 SQIVND (reference sequence). V was clipped by 10 bases and J by 7 bases; unmatched bases: 9. This chain's CDR3 is CATSLRTGNSPLHF. The CDR3 DNA is TGTGCCACATCCCTCCGGACAGGGAATTCACCCCTCCACTTT.

The chain joins TRBV19 to TRBJ2-3; D is ambiguous. From germline, CDR1 is LNHDA and CDR2 SQIVND (reference sequence). V was pared by 5 bases and J by 1 base, with 13 bases between. The CDR3 is made up of 15 amino acids. The CDR3 is CASSSLAAGTDTQYF. CDR3 in DNA: TGTGCCAGTAGTTCTCTCGCGGCCGGCACAGATACGCAGTATTTT.

The chain joins TRBV7-9 to TRBJ1-2; D unclear. Trimming cost V 5 bases and J 3 bases, with 7 bases left between them. The CDR3 is made up of 12 amino acids. Germline V gene sequence: CDR1 SEHNR, CDR2 FQNEAQ (reference sequence). CDR3 nucleotides: TGTGCCAGCAGCCCAACTTACTATGGCTACACCTTC. The encoded protein is CASSPTYYGYTF.

The chain carries TRBV7-2 and TRBJ2-3; D is unclear. This CDR3 comprises 12 residues. Germline V gene lookup returns CDR1 SGHTA and CDR2 FQGNSA. Deletions cut 3 bases from V and 5 bases from J, with 6 bases between. CDR3 region: CASSFLVDTQYF. For the CDR3, the DNA is TGTGCCAGCAGCTTCCTTGTAGATACGCAGTATTTT.

This clone was recorded once. The chain is built from TRBV23-1 and TRBJ2-7, with D unclear. TRBV23-1 is marked as an open reading frame, function uncertain. This CDR3 region has 14 residues. Between the trimmed V and J ends, which lost 7 bases and 3 bases, there was a span of 16 bases. The CDR3 region has the DNA TGCGCCAGCATCGGGTGTGGTCAGGTCTACGAGCAGTACTTC. This encodes CASIGCGQVYEQYF.

The rearrangement joins TRBV15 to TRBJ2-7; TRBD1 is a possible D gene (5 bases). The CDR3 has 14 residues. With 0 bases removed from V and 3 bases from J, the gap between germline ends came to 9 bases. CDR1 and CDR2 (germline): LNHNV, YYDKDF (reference sequence). The CDR3 here is CATSREGRVYEQYF. The CDR3 DNA sequence: TGTGCCACCAGCAGAGAAGGCAGGGTCTACGAGCAGTACTTC. The complete variable domain, with remaining parts taken from reference TRBV15 and TRBJ2-7, reads DAMVIQNPRYQVTQFGKPVTLSCSQTLNHNVMYWYQQKSSQAPKLLFHYYDKDFNNEADTPDNFQSRRPNTSFCFLDIRSPGLGDTAMYLCATSREGRVYEQYFGPGTRLTVT.

The gene calls are TRBV7-2 and TRBJ2-1; TRBD2 is a possible D gene (5 bases). The CDR3 consists of 14 residues. The V end lost 10 bases, the J end lost 0 bases, and 13 bases lay between the germline ends. Per germline, CDR1 SGHTA and CDR2 FQGNSA. CDR3 DNA sequence: TGTGCCATTTCGAGCGGCCGCTCCTACAATGAGCAGTTCTTC. Protein product: CAISSGRSYNEQFF. The whole variable domain, filled in from reference TRBV7-2 and TRBJ2-1, reads GAGVSQSPSNKVTEKGKDVELRCDPISGHTALYWYRQSLGQGLEFLIYFQGNSAPDKSGLPSDRFSAERTGGSVSTLTIQRTQQEDSAVYLCAISSGRSYNEQFFGPGTRLTVL.

This chain uses TRBV6-2 or TRBV6-3 with TRBJ2-7; D might be TRBD1 or TRBD2, each matching 5 bases. Deletions cut 3 bases from V and 0 bases from J, with 18 bases between. CDR3 length equals 17 residues. CDR1 MNHEY and CDR2 SVGEGT come from the germline V gene. The CDR3 sequence is CASSYVGPGPVSYEQYF. For the CDR3, the DNA is TGTGCCAGCAGTTATGTTGGTCCGGGACCCGTCTCCTACGAGCAGTACTTC.

V usage is TRBV5-1 and J usage is TRBJ1-4; D is possibly TRBD1 (6 bases). Trimming shortened V by 0 bases and J by 0 bases, and 9 bases separated the two germline ends. Germline assignment: CDR1 SGHRS and CDR2 YFSETQ. The CDR3 extends over 16 amino acids. DNA of the CDR3: TGCGCCAGCAGCTTGGGGACAGTTGCAACTAATGAAAAACTGTTTTTT. As protein: CASSLGTVATNEKLFF. The whole variable domain, remainder taken from reference TRBV5-1 and TRBJ1-4, is KAGVTQTPRYLIKTRGQQVTLSCSPISGHRSVSWYQQTPGQGLQFLFEYFSETQRNKGNFPGRFSGRQFSNSRSEMNVSTLELGDSALYLCASSLGTVATNEKLFFGSGTQLSVL.

This clone was recorded once. This rearrangement joins TRBV5-1 to TRBJ2-3; TRBD2 agrees at 9 bases. Germline CDR1 reads SGHRS; CDR2 reads YFSETQ. Unmatched junction bases numbered 15, after V lost 5 bases and J lost 2 bases. The CDR3 spans 18 residues. CDR3 sequence (DNA): TGCGCCAGCAGGAAGGGACTAGCCCTAGGGGGCTACACAGATACGCAGTATTTT. It specifies CASRKGLALGGYTDTQYF.